These T cell receptor beta chains were read from a single sample in a study of cytomegalovirus exposure and HLA in healthy donors. Only in-frame clones appear in the TCRdb table, and some are missing; sequencing was by immunoSEQ multiplex PCR. Altogether under 250,000 clones are present, more than 85% being singletons, with the ten largest covering around 12%. Sample: PBMCs. The receptors here all came from a man aged 18 to 35 in good health and CMV-seropositive. Each CDR3 is given with its conserved first and last residue. Each record gives: V gene, J gene, clone size, D gene, CDR3 protein, CDR3 DNA. The D gene is left open where the match is weak. The size of a clone is reported for some rows only, either as once, few or many, or as a class for expanded clones.

V gene: TRBV5-4
J gene: TRBJ2-7
clone size: .
D gene: .
CDR3 protein: CASSSKLSSYEQYF
CDR3 DNA: TGTGCCAGCAGCTCCAAATTAAGCTCCTACGAGCAGTACTTC

V gene: TRBV5-1
J gene: TRBJ2-7
clone size: .
D gene: TRBD2
CDR3 protein: CASSVSGTPLEQYF
CDR3 DNA: TGCGCCAGCAGCGTCAGCGGGACCCCCCTCGAGCAGTACTTC

V gene: TRBV27
J gene: TRBJ2-5
clone size: once
D gene: .
CDR3 protein: CASSLTYQETQYF
CDR3 DNA: TGTGCCAGCAGTTTAACGTACCAAGAGACCCAGTACTTC

V gene: TRBV6-5
J gene: TRBJ2-2
clone size: .
D gene: .
CDR3 protein: CASSWYGGELFF
CDR3 DNA: TGTGCCAGCAGTTGGTATGGCGGGGAGCTGTTTTTT

V gene: TRBV30
J gene: TRBJ2-5
clone size: .
D gene: .
CDR3 protein: CAWSGQGGTQYF
CDR3 DNA: TGTGCCTGGAGCGGGCAGGGAGGGACCCAGTACTTC

V gene: TRBV5-1
J gene: TRBJ2-3
clone size: once
D gene: TRBD1
CDR3 protein: CASLMTDRVGDTQYF
CDR3 DNA: TGCGCCAGCCTAATGACGGACAGGGTTGGAGATACGCAGTATTTT

V gene: TRBV18
J gene: TRBJ1-1
clone size: .
D gene: TRBD1
CDR3 protein: CASSPFTGEDTEAFF
CDR3 DNA: TGTGCCAGCTCACCATTCACAGGGGAGGACACTGAAGCTTTCTTT

V gene: TRBV5-1
J gene: TRBJ1-2
clone size: .
D gene: TRBD1
CDR3 protein: CASDTGQGRFDGYTF
CDR3 DNA: TGCGCCAGCGACACCGGACAGGGTAGATTCGATGGCTACACCTTC

V gene: TRBV5-1
J gene: TRBJ2-1
clone size: .
D gene: .
CDR3 protein: CASSLEAGSYNEQFF
CDR3 DNA: TGCGCCAGCAGCTTGGAAGCGGGCTCCTACAATGAGCAGTTCTTC

V gene: TRBV7-2
J gene: TRBJ2-7
clone size: .
D gene: TRBD2
CDR3 protein: CASSELAGGYEQYF
CDR3 DNA: TGTGCCAGCAGCGAACTAGCGGGAGGCTACGAGCAGTACTTC

V gene: TRBV6-1
J gene: TRBJ2-5
clone size: .
D gene: .
CDR3 protein: CASSSWAGQETQYF
CDR3 DNA: TGTGCCAGCAGTTCATGGGCAGGGCAGGAGACCCAGTACTTC

V gene: TRBV5-4
J gene: TRBJ2-3
clone size: .
D gene: TRBD2
CDR3 protein: CASSREAGGITDTQYF
CDR3 DNA: TGTGCCAGCAGCCGGGAGGCGGGAGGCATCACAGATACGCAGTATTTT

V gene: TRBV28
J gene: TRBJ2-7
clone size: .
D gene: TRBD1
CDR3 protein: CASSYRGTEQYF
CDR3 DNA: TGTGCCAGCAGTTACAGGGGGACCGAGCAGTACTTC

V gene: TRBV15
J gene: TRBJ2-5
clone size: .
D gene: TRBD1
CDR3 protein: CATSRVRGTSGGTQYF
CDR3 DNA: TGTGCCACCAGCAGAGTTAGGGGAACTTCAGGGGGGACCCAGTACTTC

V gene: TRBV2
J gene: TRBJ1-1
clone size: .
D gene: TRBD1
CDR3 protein: CASSSTGTGLAEAFF
CDR3 DNA: TGTGCCAGCAGTTCCACCGGGACAGGGCTCGCTGAAGCTTTCTTT

V gene: TRBV7-9
J gene: TRBJ1-4
clone size: .
D gene: .
CDR3 protein: CASSLAGEEKLFF
CDR3 DNA: TGTGCCAGCAGCTTAGCGGGGGAAGAAAAACTGTTTTTT

V gene: TRBV5-4
J gene: TRBJ1-2
clone size: .
D gene: TRBD1
CDR3 protein: CASRNPGQQTEGYTF
CDR3 DNA: TGTGCCAGCAGGAATCCGGGACAGCAGACCGAGGGCTACACCTTC

V gene: TRBV27
J gene: TRBJ2-5
clone size: .
D gene: TRBD1
CDR3 protein: CASRRYRDRGQETQYF
CDR3 DNA: TGTGCCAGCAGGAGATATCGGGACAGGGGGCAAGAGACCCAGTACTTC

V gene: TRBV18
J gene: TRBJ2-1
clone size: .
D gene: .
CDR3 protein: CASSPPSVETHEQFF
CDR3 DNA: TGTGCCAGCTCACCTCCTAGCGTTGAGACCCATGAGCAGTTCTTC

V gene: TRBV28
J gene: TRBJ1-1
clone size: .
D gene: .
CDR3 protein: CASTSSVNTEAFF
CDR3 DNA: TGTGCCAGCACCAGTTCGGTGAACACTGAAGCTTTCTTT

V gene: TRBV6-5
J gene: TRBJ2-1
clone size: .
D gene: .
CDR3 protein: CASSRFKSSYNEQFF
CDR3 DNA: TGTGCCAGCAGCCGATTCAAGAGCTCCTACAATGAGCAGTTCTTC

V gene: TRBV5-1
J gene: TRBJ2-5
clone size: .
D gene: .
CDR3 protein: CASGRTQETQYF
CDR3 DNA: TGCGCCAGCGGGAGGACCCAAGAGACCCAGTACTTC

V gene: TRBV7-2
J gene: TRBJ1-2
clone size: .
D gene: TRBD1
CDR3 protein: CASSLALAGGGYTF
CDR3 DNA: TGTGCCAGCAGCTTAGCGTTGGCAGGGGGTGGCTACACCTTC

V gene: TRBV2
J gene: TRBJ2-5
clone size: .
D gene: TRBD2
CDR3 protein: CASVRERETQYF
CDR3 DNA: TGTGCCAGCGTGCGGGAGCGAGAGACCCAGTACTTC

V gene: TRBV5-1
J gene: TRBJ2-3
clone size: .
D gene: TRBD2
CDR3 protein: CASSLEASGPTTQYF
CDR3 DNA: TGCGCCAGCAGCTTGGAAGCTAGCGGGCCCACTACGCAGTATTTT

V gene: TRBV10-1
J gene: TRBJ2-1
clone size: .
D gene: TRBD2
CDR3 protein: CASSRSGSTDEQFF
CDR3 DNA: TGCGCCAGCAGTCGGAGCGGGAGTACCGATGAGCAGTTCTTC

V gene: TRBV7-8
J gene: TRBJ2-7
clone size: .
D gene: .
CDR3 protein: CASSLQGVARYEQYF
CDR3 DNA: TGTGCCAGCAGCTTACAGGGCGTCGCCCGCTACGAGCAGTACTTC

V gene: TRBV14
J gene: TRBJ1-2
clone size: few
D gene: .
CDR3 protein: CKDQGYGYTF
CDR3 DNA: TGTAAAGATCAGGGCTATGGCTACACCTTC

V gene: TRBV18
J gene: TRBJ2-3
clone size: .
D gene: .
CDR3 protein: CASSPLVRTDTQYF
CDR3 DNA: TGTGCCAGCTCACCCTTAGTTCGCACAGATACGCAGTATTTT

V gene: TRBV30
J gene: TRBJ2-3
clone size: .
D gene: .
CDR3 protein: CACHRAADTDTQYF
CDR3 DNA: TGTGCCTGTCACAGGGCAGCGGACACAGATACGCAGTATTTT

V gene: TRBV18
J gene: TRBJ2-7
clone size: once
D gene: .
CDR3 protein: CASSPKGPSDEQYF
CDR3 DNA: TGTGCCAGCTCACCGAAGGGGCCTTCGGACGAGCAGTACTTC

V gene: TRBV28
J gene: TRBJ1-2
clone size: .
D gene: TRBD1
CDR3 protein: CASSYSDRGNGYTF
CDR3 DNA: TGTGCCAGCAGTTACTCGGACAGGGGTAATGGCTACACCTTC

V gene: TRBV5-1
J gene: TRBJ2-5
clone size: .
D gene: TRBD2
CDR3 protein: CASSGGGPQETQYF
CDR3 DNA: TGCGCCAGCAGCGGGGGGGGTCCTCAAGAGACCCAGTACTTC

V gene: TRBV28
J gene: TRBJ1-5
clone size: .
D gene: .
CDR3 protein: CASTFGQARNQPQHF
CDR3 DNA: TGTGCCAGCACTTTCGGACAAGCGCGCAATCAGCCCCAGCATTTT

V gene: TRBV4-1
J gene: TRBJ2-3
clone size: few
D gene: .
CDR3 protein: CASSLSPSTDTQYF
CDR3 DNA: TGCGCCAGCAGCCTATCGCCTAGCACAGATACGCAGTATTTT

V gene: TRBV9
J gene: TRBJ2-3
clone size: .
D gene: .
CDR3 protein: CASSVDSAGPLTDTQYF
CDR3 DNA: TGTGCCAGCAGCGTAGATTCGGCAGGGCCGCTCACAGATACGCAGTATTTT